A single sample is the source of the 27 T cell receptor beta chains below, sequenced in a study of cytomegalovirus exposure and HLA in healthy donors. The PCR contained 60 Vbeta and 13 Jbeta primers. Sequenced by immunoSEQ multiplex PCR; TCRdb stores in-frame clones only, minus some. The sample includes roughly 110,000 clones, around 75% of them seen just once. Sequenced input: PBMCs. The receptors come from a male donor in good health and CMV-seropositive.

This chain joins TRBV6-1 and TRBJ2-7; 7 bases agree with TRBD2. Per the germline V gene, CDR1 is MNHNS and CDR2 is SASEGT. After removal of 10 bases from V and 0 bases from J, the junction contained 6 bases not matched to a gene. The CDR3 length is 13 residues. CDR3 amino acids: CAILRTSSYEQYF. CDR3 DNA sequence: TGTGCCATCCTTAGGACTAGCTCCTACGAGCAGTACTTC.

The chain uses TRBV7-8 and TRBJ2-3; TRBD1 aligns across 8 bases. Trimming at V came to 3 bases and at J to 5 bases, leaving 7 bases not matched to a gene. Germline V gene lookup returns CDR1 SGHVS and CDR2 FQNEAQ. This CDR3 comprises 15 residues. The CDR3 sequence: CASSFEQGVGDTQYF. DNA of the CDR3: TGTGCCAGCAGCTTCGAACAGGGGGTTGGAGATACGCAGTATTTT. The full variable domain, completed using reference TRBV7-8 and TRBJ2-3, is GAGVSQSPRYKVAKRGQDVALRCDPISGHVSLFWYQQALGQGPEFLTYFQNEAQLDKSGLPSDRFFAERPEGSVSTLKIQRTQQEDSAVYLCASSFEQGVGDTQYFGPGTRLTVL.

The chain links TRBV7-2 to TRBJ2-3, with 8 bases fitting TRBD1. V lost 5 bases to trimming and J lost 3 bases; unmatched junction nucleotides: 4. The CDR3 consists of 14 residues. The germline V gene has CDR1 SGHTA and CDR2 FQGNSA. CDR3 loop: CASSRTGITDTQYF. CDR3 sequence (DNA): TGTGCCAGCAGCAGGACAGGGATTACAGATACGCAGTATTTT.

This clone was seen a single time. The chain is built from TRBV7-2 and TRBJ2-2; perhaps TRBD1 as D (5 bases). The V and J ends lost 5 bases and 6 bases respectively, with 19 bases between them. Germline loops: CDR1 SGHTA, CDR2 FQGNSA. The CDR3 is made up of 16 amino acids. CDR3 protein: CASSPDSPVVAGELFF. CDR3 nucleotides: TGTGCCAGCAGCCCAGACAGTCCCGTAGTCGCCGGGGAGCTGTTTTTT.

The V gene is TRBV7-8, the J gene TRBJ1-2; 7 bases agree with TRBD1. The CDR3 loop spans 16 amino acids. The V segment lost 0 bases and the J segment 4 bases; nucleotides outside the gene matches: 8. CDR1 SGHVS and CDR2 FQNEAQ come from the germline V gene. The CDR3 loop is CASSLAGKGAGYGYTF. CDR3 DNA: TGTGCCAGCAGCTTAGCGGGAAAGGGGGCAGGCTATGGCTACACCTTC.

The chain employs TRBV4-1 and TRBJ1-2; 8 bases line up with TRBD1. CDR1 MGHRA and CDR2 YSYEKL come from the germline V gene. J gave up 5 bases and V 2 bases, and 10 bases lay outside the gene matches. The CDR3 is 16 amino acids. The CDR3 coding sequence is TGCGCCAGCAGCCAATCCCCCCAGGGGACAGGATATGGCTACACCTTC. Translated: CASSQSPQGTGYGYTF.

This chain uses TRBV12-1 with TRBJ2-1; TRBD2, the D gene given by the table, was not confirmed from the DNA. TRBV12-1 is reported as a pseudogene. This CDR3 spans 16 amino acids. The CDR3 nucleotides are TGTGCCAGCAGCTTTCCGATTGAGCCCGCCTGTAATGAGCAGTTCTTC. The encoded protein is CASSFPIEPACNEQFF.

The chain couples TRBV18 to TRBJ1-1; D gene uncertain. CDR1 is KGHSH, CDR2 LQKENI, per germline. Between the trimmed V and J ends, which lost 3 bases and 0 bases, there was a span of 11 bases. This CDR3 has 15 amino acids. The CDR3 is CASSPPQTLNTEAFF. The CDR3 DNA sequence: TGTGCCAGCTCACCTCCACAAACATTGAACACTGAAGCTTTCTTT.

The gene calls are TRBV6-4 and TRBJ2-3, with D perhaps matching TRBD2 (7 bases). The CDR3 sequence is 15 residues long. Trimming removed 4 bases from V and 1 base from J, with 12 bases in between. CDR1 and CDR2 (germline): MRHNA, SNTAGT. The CDR3 reads CASSAGGAGTDTQYF. CDR3 nucleotides: TGTGCCAGCAGTGCTGGGGGGGCTGGCACAGATACGCAGTATTTT.

The rearrangement joins TRBV6-5 to TRBJ1-3; no clear D. Germline loops: CDR1 MNHEY, CDR2 SVGAGI. Trimming left V 3 bases short and J 0 bases short, with 6 bases between. The CDR3 is 14 residues long. This CDR3 reads CASSYRSSGNTIYF. The CDR3, as DNA: TGTGCCAGCAGTTATCGGAGCTCTGGAAACACCATATATTTT.

About this clone: The junction departs from the called germline gene at one end, perhaps through a read error. The chain employs TRBV7-9 and TRBJ2-3; TRBD2 aligns across 7 bases. The CDR3 is made up of 15 amino acids. Germline values: CDR1 SEHNR, CDR2 FQNEAQ (reference sequence). The CDR3 sequence is CASSVAGPSTDTQYF. The CDR3 bases are TGTGCCAGCAGCGTAGCGGGCCCGAGCACAGATACGCAGTATTTT.

The chain has TRBV19 and TRBJ1-1; D gene uncertain. CDR3 length: 15 residues. The germline V gene has CDR1 LNHDA and CDR2 SQIVND (reference sequence). Trimming cost V 3 bases and J 4 bases, with 15 bases left between them. CDR3 sequence: CASSISGKGGTEAFF. CDR3 DNA sequence: TGTGCCAGTAGTATCTCCGGGAAAGGAGGCACTGAAGCTTTCTTT.

The rearrangement uses TRBV5-4 and TRBJ2-1, with 7 bases aligning to TRBD2. The ends lost 4 bases at V and 9 bases at J; junction bases unmatched: 7. CDR1 is SGHNT and CDR2 is YYREEE in the germline V gene (reference sequence). The length of the CDR3 is 13 residues. The CDR3 here is CASSRGLVSEQFF. CDR3 sequence (DNA): TGTGCCAGCAGCCGCGGACTAGTTAGTGAGCAGTTCTTC. The variable domain in full, with the rest retrieved from reference TRBV5-4 and TRBJ2-1, is ETGVTQSPTHLIKTRGQQVTLRCSSQSGHNTVSWYQQALGQGPQFIFQYYREEENGRGNFPPRFSGLQFPNYSSELNVNALELDDSALYLCASSRGLVSEQFFGPGTRLTVL.

The table lists this clone with a few counts. The genes are TRBV11-2 and TRBJ2-7, with 7 bases that match TRBD1. With V trimmed by 4 bases and J by 7 bases, 7 bases remained unmatched. Looked up from germline, CDR1 is SGHAT and CDR2 is FQNNGV. There are 13 residues in the CDR3. The CDR3 region has the DNA TGTGCCAGCAGCTCAGAACAGGGGCGGGAGCAGTACTTC. This codes for CASSSEQGREQYF.

This chain links TRBV7-3 with TRBJ2-2, with 8 bases matching TRBD1. Germline CDR1 reads SGHTA; CDR2 reads FQGTGA. CDR3 length: 15 amino acids. Unmatched junction bases numbered 8, after V lost 5 bases and J lost 6 bases. The CDR3 region is CASSSRTTGAGELFF. The CDR3, as DNA: TGTGCCAGCAGCAGCAGAACGACAGGGGCCGGGGAGCTGTTTTTT.

This chain uses TRBV9 with TRBJ2-7; 7 bases fit TRBD2. Germline V gene data show CDR1 as SGDLS and CDR2 as YYNGEE. Trimming took 4 bases from V and 2 from J; bases not matched to a gene: 9. The CDR3 is 15 amino acids. CDR3 in amino acids: CASSPRRELAYEQYF. Here the CDR3 DNA reads TGTGCCAGCAGCCCGAGGCGGGAGTTGGCCTACGAGCAGTACTTC.

The rearrangement links TRBV27 to TRBJ2-7; 10 nucleotides line up with TRBD1. V shed 0 bases, J shed 2 bases, and the junction held 1 base outside the gene matches. Germline CDR1 and CDR2: MNHEY and SMNVEV (reference sequence). This CDR3 contains 15 residues. CDR3 region: CASSLSGTGAYEQYF. CDR3 DNA: TGTGCCAGCAGTTTATCCGGGACAGGGGCCTACGAGCAGTACTTC.

The chain combines TRBV28 with TRBJ2-7; maybe TRBD1 (6 bases). V was shortened by 7 bases and J by 6 bases, with 13 bases between the two germline ends. This CDR3 region has 12 residues. The V gene's germline CDR1 is MDHEN and CDR2 SYDVKM. The CDR3 DNA is TGTGCCAGCACACAACAGGGAGCCGAGCAGTACTTC. Protein: CASTQQGAEQYF.

The chain recombines TRBV21-1 with TRBJ1-5. TRBV21-1 is recorded as a pseudogene. The CDR3 runs to 20 residues. CDR3 in DNA: TGTGCCAGTGGGAGGGCCTCTCGGGACAAAAAGAGCCATAGCAATCAGCCCCAGCATTTT. Translated: CASGRASRDKKSHSNQPQHF.

V usage is TRBV5-4 and J usage is TRBJ2-3; TRBD2 agrees at 9 bases. The CDR3 covers 15 residues. Germline CDR1 reads SGHNT; CDR2 reads YYREEE (reference sequence). V lost 4 bases and J lost 3; bases outside the gene matches: 6. CDR3 DNA sequence: TGTGCCAGCAGCCCCGGCCTAGCGGGGACAGATACGCAGTATTTT. Residues: CASSPGLAGTDTQYF. Together with reference TRBV5-4 and TRBJ2-3, the CDR3 gives the full variable domain: ETGVTQSPTHLIKTRGQQVTLRCSSQSGHNTVSWYQQALGQGPQFIFQYYREEENGRGNFPPRFSGLQFPNYSSELNVNALELDDSALYLCASSPGLAGTDTQYFGPGTRLTVL.

The chain uses TRBV6-5 and TRBJ2-7, with TRBD1 matching over 9 bases. The CDR3 loop spans 15 amino acids. V shed 6 bases and J 1 base; nucleotides not matched to a gene: 7. From germline, CDR1 is MNHEY and CDR2 SVGAGI. The CDR3 protein is CASRTIGTGSYEQYF. CDR3 in DNA: TGTGCCAGCAGGACGATCGGGACAGGGTCCTACGAGCAGTACTTC.

This chain joins TRBV5-1 and TRBJ1-1; D is uncertain. V lost 0 bases, J lost 1 base, and 10 bases lay in between. Looked up from germline, CDR1 is SGHRS and CDR2 is YFSETQ. The CDR3 extends over 15 amino acids. The CDR3 is CASSLDGVRNTEAFF. As DNA, the CDR3 is TGCGCCAGCAGCTTGGACGGGGTGAGGAACACTGAAGCTTTCTTT.

The DNA for the CDR3 is TGTGCCTGGAGTGTTGGAGTTGCTAATGAAAAACTGTTTTTT. As protein: CAWSVGVANEKLFF. V gene TRBV30 combines with J gene TRBJ1-4, with no clear D. V was clipped by 0 bases and J by 3 bases, with 8 bases between them. CDR1 and CDR2 from the germline V gene are GTSNPN and SVGIG (reference sequence). CDR3 size: 14 residues. Together with reference TRBV30 and TRBJ1-4, the CDR3 gives the full variable domain: SQTIHQWPATLVQPVGSPLSLECTVEGTSNPNLYWYRQAAGRGLQLLFYSVGIGQISSEVPQNLSASRPQDRQFILSSKKLLLSDSGFYLCAWSVGVANEKLFFGSGTQLSVL.

The rearrangement joins TRBV6-6 to TRBJ2-2; no definite D call. The CDR3 runs to 13 residues. Deletions cut 2 bases from V and 7 bases from J, with 8 bases between. The germline gives CDR1 MNHNY, CDR2 SVGAGI (reference sequence). The CDR3 reads CASSYAPGGELFF. For the CDR3, the DNA is TGTGCCAGCAGTTACGCTCCAGGCGGGGAGCTGTTTTTT.

Here the CDR3 DNA reads TGTGCCAGCTCTCTAGGGGGGGTGGTGCAGAATGAAAAACTGTTTTTT. Translation gives CASSLGGVVQNEKLFF. The chain employs TRBV7-2 and TRBJ1-4; D is possibly TRBD1 (6 bases). The CDR3 runs to 16 residues. Germline CDR1 is SGHTA and CDR2 is FQGNSA. Trimming took 8 bases from V and 5 from J, leaving 21 bases between them.

The chain combines TRBV2 with TRBJ2-1; weak D call: TRBD1 (6 bases). V was pared by 8 bases and J by 3 bases, with 14 bases between. The germline V gene has CDR1 SNHLY and CDR2 FYNNEI. This CDR3 has 14 residues. CDR3 DNA: TGTGCCAGCTACAGGGACCTCTACTACAATGAGCAGTTCTTC. Translating it yields CASYRDLYYNEQFF.

This rearrangement joins TRBV5-6 to TRBJ2-3, with 11 nucleotides matching TRBD1. The length of the CDR3 is 15 residues. V dropped 5 bases and J dropped 3; count of bases not matched to a gene: 5. CDR1 and CDR2 (germline): SGHDT, YYEEEE. CDR3 nucleotides: TGTGCCAGCAGAGAGGACAGGGGGCGAACAGATACGCAGTATTTT. It codes for CASREDRGRTDTQYF.